The clone carrying this TCR beta chain was detected many times. Its antigen is as yet unknown. This sample stems from a study of HIV-infected children after antiretroviral therapy interruption. Background on the study: Median age was roughly 9.3 years (interruption) and approximately 8 years (continuous). Study-level findings and limits: Naive CD4+ Gini coefficient rose by interruption end, suggesting clonal expansion. Some non-naive CD45RA+ T cells might be present among sorted naive cells.

The sample's treatment: PENTA 11 planned treatment interruption arm or continuous ART arm. A 3' RACE protocol on RNA, with unique molecular identifiers, produced the TCR library. MiXCR was run by TCRdb on the 3' RACE reads, yielding one entry per CDR3 protein. The data hold 40,000 to 55,000 distinct CDR3 sequences, with around 4.7% observed a single time. This sequence was found in a pool of human donors with HIV. The specimen comprised CD45RA+ CD4+ T cells from PBMCs, pooled from several time points, sampled from a donor given antiretroviral therapy, either interrupted or continuous. Subset of the sample: naive CD4+ CD45RA+ CD45RO- T cells.

The CDR3: CASSELLQETQYF. The CDR3 bases are TGCGCCAGCAGTGAGCTTCTACAAGAGACCCAGTACTTC. The V call is TRBV10-2, the J call TRBJ2-5; D is undetermined. Germline CDR1 and CDR2: WSHSY and SAAADI. The ends were cut back, 2 bases at V and 2 bases at J, with 6 bases in the middle. This CDR3 is 13 amino acids long.